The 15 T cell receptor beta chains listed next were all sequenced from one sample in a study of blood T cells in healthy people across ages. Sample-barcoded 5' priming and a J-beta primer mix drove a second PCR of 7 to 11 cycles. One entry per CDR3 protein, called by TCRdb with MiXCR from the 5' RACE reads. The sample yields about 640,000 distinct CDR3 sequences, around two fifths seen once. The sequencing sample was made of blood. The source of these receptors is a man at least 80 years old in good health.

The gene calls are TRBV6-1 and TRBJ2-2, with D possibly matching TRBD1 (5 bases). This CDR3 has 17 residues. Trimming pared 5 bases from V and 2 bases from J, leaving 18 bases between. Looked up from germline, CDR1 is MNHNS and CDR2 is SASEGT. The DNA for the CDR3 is TGTGCCAGCAGTCCAGACCTAGAAGGGGCTAACACCGGGGAGCTGTTTTTT. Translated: CASSPDLEGANTGELFF.

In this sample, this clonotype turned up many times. CDR3 loop: CASSPQGKDYGYTF. The DNA for the CDR3 is TGCGCCAGCAGCCCACAGGGGAAGGACTATGGCTACACCTTC. The chain carries TRBV4-1 and TRBJ1-2; 7 bases align to TRBD1. Germline V gives CDR1 MGHRA, CDR2 YSYEKL. The CDR3 totals 14 residues. Unmatched junction bases numbered 5, after V lost 4 bases and J lost 3 bases.

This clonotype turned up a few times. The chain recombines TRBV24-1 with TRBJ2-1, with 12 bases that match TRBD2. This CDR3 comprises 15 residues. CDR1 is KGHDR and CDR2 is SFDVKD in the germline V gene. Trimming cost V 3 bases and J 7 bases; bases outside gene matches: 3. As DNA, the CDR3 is TGTGCCACCAGTGATCGGACTAGCGGGACTAATGAGCAGTTCTTC. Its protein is CATSDRTSGTNEQFF.

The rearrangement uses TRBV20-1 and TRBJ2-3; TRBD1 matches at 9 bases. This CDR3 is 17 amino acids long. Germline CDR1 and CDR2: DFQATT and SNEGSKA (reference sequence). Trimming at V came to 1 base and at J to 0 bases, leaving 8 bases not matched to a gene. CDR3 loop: CSARGGGQGSSTDTQYF. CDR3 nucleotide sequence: TGCAGTGCTAGAGGAGGGGGACAGGGTTCTAGCACAGATACGCAGTATTTT.

This CDR3 is CATRQTGENTEAFF. CDR3 nucleotide sequence: TGTGCCACCAGGCAGACAGGCGAGAACACTGAAGCTTTCTTT. The J gene is TRBJ1-1, the V gene TRBV24-1; perhaps TRBD1 as D (6 bases). This CDR3 spans 14 amino acids. Germline CDR1 and CDR2: KGHDR and SFDVKD. Trimming left V 7 bases short and J 1 base short, with 12 bases between.

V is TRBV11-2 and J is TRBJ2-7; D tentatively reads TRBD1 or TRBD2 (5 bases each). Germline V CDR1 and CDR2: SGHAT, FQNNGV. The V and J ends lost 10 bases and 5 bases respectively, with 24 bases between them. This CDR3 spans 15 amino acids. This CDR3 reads CANNGIWDRKDEQYF. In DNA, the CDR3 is TGTGCCAACAACGGTATCTGGGACCGAAAGGACGAGCAGTACTTC.

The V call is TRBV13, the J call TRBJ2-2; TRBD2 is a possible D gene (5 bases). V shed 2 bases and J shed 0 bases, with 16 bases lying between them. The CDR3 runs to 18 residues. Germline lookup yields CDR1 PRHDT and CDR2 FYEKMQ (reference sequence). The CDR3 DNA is TGTGCCAGCAGCTTAAGCGCTAGCCAGATGGCGAACACCGGGGAGCTGTTTTTT. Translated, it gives CASSLSASQMANTGELFF. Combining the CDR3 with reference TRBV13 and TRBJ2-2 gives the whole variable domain AAGVIQSPRHLIKEKRETATLKCYPIPRHDTVYWYQQGPGQDPQFLISFYEKMQSDKGSIPDRFSAQQFSDYHSELNMSSLELGDSALYFCASSLSASQMANTGELFFGEGSRLTVL.

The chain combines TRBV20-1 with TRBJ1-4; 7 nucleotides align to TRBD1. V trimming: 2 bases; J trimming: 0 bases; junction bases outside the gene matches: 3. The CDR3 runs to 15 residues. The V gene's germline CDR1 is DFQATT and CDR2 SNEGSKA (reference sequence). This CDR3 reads CSARRDSATNEKLFF. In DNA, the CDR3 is TGCAGTGCTAGACGGGACAGTGCAACTAATGAAAAACTGTTTTTT.

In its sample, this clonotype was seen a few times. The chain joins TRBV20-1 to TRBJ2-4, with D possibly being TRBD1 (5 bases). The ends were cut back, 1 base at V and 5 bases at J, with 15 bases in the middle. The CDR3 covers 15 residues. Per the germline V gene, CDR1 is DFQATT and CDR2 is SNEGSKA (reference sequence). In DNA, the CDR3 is TGCAGTGCTAGAGCCCCTGGGGCAGGGCAAAACATTCAGTACTTC. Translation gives CSARAPGAGQNIQYF.

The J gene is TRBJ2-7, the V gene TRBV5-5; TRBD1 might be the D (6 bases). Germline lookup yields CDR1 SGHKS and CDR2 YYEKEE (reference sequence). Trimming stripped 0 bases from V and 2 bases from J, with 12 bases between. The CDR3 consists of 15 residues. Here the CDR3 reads CASSLAVGAAYEQYF. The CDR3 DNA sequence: TGTGCCAGCAGCTTGGCCGTGGGGGCCGCCTACGAGCAGTACTTC. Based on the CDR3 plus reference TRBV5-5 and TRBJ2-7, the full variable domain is DAGVTQSPTHLIKTRGQQVTLRCSPISGHKSVSWYQQVLGQGPQFIFQYYEKEERGRGNFPDRFSARQFPNYSSELNVNALLLGDSALYLCASSLAVGAAYEQYFGPGTRLTVT.

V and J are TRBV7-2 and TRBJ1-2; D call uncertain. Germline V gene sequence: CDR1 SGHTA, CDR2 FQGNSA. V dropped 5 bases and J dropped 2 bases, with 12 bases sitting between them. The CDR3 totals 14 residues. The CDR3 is CASSQTKVNYGYTF. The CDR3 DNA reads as TGTGCCAGCAGCCAAACAAAAGTAAACTATGGCTACACCTTC.

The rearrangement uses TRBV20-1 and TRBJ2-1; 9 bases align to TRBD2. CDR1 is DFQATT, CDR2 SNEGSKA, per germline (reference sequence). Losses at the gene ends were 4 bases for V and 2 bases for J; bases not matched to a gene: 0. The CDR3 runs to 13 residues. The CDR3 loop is CSAIAGAYNEQFF. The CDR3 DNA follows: TGCAGTGCTATAGCGGGGGCCTACAATGAGCAGTTCTTC.

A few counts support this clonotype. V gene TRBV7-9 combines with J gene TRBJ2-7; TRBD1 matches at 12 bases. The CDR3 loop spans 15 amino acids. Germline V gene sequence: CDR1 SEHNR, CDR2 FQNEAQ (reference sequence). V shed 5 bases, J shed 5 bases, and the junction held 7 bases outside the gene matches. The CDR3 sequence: CASSLGQGAFHEQYF. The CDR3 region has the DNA TGTGCCAGCAGCCTGGGACAGGGGGCGTTCCACGAGCAGTACTTC. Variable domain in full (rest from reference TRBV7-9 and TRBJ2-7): DTGVSQNPRHKITKRGQNVTFRCDPISEHNRLYWYRQTLGQGPEFLTYFQNEAQLEKSRLLSDRFSAERPKGSFSTLEIQRTEQGDSAMYLCASSLGQGAFHEQYFGPGTRLTVT.

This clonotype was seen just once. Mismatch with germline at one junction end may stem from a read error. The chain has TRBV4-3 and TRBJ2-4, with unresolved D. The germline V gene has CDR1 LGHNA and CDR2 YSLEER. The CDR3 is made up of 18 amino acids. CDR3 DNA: TGCGCCTGCAGCCAAGATCACTGGGCCCCAAAAGCCAAAAACATTCAGTACTTC. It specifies CACSQDHWAPKAKNIQYF.

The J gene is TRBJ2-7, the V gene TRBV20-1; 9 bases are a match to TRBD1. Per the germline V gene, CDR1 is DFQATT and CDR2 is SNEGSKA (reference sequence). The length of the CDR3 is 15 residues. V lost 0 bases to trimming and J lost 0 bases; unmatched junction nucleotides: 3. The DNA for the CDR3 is TGCAGTGCTAGAGATGGGACAGGGACCTCCTACGAGCAGTACTTC. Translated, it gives CSARDGTGTSYEQYF.